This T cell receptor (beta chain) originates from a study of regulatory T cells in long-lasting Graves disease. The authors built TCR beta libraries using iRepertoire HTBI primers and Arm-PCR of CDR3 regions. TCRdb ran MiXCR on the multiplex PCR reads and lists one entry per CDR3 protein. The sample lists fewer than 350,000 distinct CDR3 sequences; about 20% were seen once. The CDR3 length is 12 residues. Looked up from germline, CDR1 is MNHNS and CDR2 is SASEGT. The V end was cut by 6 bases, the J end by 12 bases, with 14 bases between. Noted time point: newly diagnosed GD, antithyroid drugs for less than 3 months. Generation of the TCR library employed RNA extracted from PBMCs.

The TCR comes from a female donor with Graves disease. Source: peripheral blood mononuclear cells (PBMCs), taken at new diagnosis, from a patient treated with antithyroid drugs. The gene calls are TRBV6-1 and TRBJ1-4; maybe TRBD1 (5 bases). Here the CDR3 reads CASRPPGTQLFF. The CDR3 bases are TGTGCCAGCAGGCCCCCGGGGACTCAACTGTTTTTT.